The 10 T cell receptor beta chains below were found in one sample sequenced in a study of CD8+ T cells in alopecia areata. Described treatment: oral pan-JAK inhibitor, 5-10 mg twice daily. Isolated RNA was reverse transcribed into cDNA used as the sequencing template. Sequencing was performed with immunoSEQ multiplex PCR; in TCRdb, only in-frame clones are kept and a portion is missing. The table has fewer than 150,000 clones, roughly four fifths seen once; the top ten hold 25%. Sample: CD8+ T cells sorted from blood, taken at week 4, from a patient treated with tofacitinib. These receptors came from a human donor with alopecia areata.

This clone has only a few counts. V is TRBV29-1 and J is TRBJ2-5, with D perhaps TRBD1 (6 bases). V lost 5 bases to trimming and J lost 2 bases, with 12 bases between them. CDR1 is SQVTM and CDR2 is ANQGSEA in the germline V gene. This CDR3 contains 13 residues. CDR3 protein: CSVPGQGQETQYF. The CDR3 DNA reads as TGCAGCGTTCCAGGGCAGGGGCAAGAGACCCAGTACTTC. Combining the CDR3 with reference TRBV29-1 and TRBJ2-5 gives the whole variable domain SAVISQKPSRDICQRGTSLTIQCQVDSQVTMMFWYRQQPGQSLTLIATANQGSEATYESGFVIDKFPISRPNLTFSTLTVSNMSPEDSSIYLCSVPGQGQETQYFGPGTRLLVL.

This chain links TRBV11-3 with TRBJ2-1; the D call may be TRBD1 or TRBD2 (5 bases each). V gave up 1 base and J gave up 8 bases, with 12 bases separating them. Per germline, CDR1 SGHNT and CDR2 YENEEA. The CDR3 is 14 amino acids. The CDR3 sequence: CASSLGTMGDEQFF. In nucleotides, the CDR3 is TGTGCCAGCAGCTTAGGTACAATGGGGGATGAGCAGTTCTTC.

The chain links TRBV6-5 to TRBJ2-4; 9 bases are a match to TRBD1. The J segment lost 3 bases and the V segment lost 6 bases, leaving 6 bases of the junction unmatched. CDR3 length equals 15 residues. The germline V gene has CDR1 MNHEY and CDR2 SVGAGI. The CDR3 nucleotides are TGTGCCAGCAGCCACGGGACAGGGTTCAAAAACATTCAGTACTTC. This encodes CASSHGTGFKNIQYF.

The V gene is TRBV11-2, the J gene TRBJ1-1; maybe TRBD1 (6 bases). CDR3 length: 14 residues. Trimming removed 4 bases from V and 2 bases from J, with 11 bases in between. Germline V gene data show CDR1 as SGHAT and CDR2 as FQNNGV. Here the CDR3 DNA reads TGTGCCAGCAGCTGGAAGGGGGAAAACACTGAAGCTTTCTTT. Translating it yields CASSWKGENTEAFF.

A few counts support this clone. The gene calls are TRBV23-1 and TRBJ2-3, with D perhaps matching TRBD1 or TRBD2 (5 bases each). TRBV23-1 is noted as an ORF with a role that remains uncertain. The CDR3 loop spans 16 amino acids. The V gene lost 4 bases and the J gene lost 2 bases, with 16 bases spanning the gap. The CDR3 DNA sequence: TGCGCCAGCAGTCCAGAACTGGGACCCAACACAGATACGCAGTATTTT. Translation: CASSPELGPNTDTQYF.

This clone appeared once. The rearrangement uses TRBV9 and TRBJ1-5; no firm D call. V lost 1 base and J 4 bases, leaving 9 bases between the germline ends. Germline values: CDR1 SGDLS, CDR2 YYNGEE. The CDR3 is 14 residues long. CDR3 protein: CASSVHGGNQPQHF. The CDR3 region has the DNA TGTGCCAGCAGCGTACATGGCGGGAATCAGCCCCAGCATTTT.

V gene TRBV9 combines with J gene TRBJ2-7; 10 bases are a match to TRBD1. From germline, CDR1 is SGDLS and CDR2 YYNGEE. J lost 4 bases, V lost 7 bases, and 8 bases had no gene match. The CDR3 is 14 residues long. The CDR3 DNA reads TGTGCCAGCTCCTCCGGGACAGGGGAATACGAGCAGTACTTC. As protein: CASSSGTGEYEQYF.

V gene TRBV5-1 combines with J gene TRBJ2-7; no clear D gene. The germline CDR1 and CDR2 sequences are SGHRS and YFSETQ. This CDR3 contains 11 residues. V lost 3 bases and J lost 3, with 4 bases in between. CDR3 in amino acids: CASSWGYEQYF. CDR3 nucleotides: TGCGCCAGCAGCTGGGGCTACGAGCAGTACTTC.

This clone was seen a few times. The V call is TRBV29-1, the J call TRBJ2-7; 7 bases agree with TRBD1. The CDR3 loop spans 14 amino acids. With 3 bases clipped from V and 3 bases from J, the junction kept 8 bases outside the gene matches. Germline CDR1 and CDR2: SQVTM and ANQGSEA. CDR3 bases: TGCAGCGTTGACGACAGGGCTTCGGGCTACGAGCAGTACTTC. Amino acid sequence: CSVDDRASGYEQYF.

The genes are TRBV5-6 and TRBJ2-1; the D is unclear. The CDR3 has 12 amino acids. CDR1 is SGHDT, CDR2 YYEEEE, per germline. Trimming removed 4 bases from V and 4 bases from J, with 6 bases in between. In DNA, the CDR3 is TGTGCCAGCAGCCACGGATACAATGAGCAGTTCTTC. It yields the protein CASSHGYNEQFF.